The source of this T cell receptor (beta chain) is a study of cytomegalovirus exposure and HLA in healthy donors. Study-level findings and limits: TCR beta V- and J-gene trimming was later associated with a missense DCLRE1C variant.

Notes on this clone: What it binds is unknown.

PCR primers comprised 60 Vbeta and 13 Jbeta primers. Repertoires were generated with immunoSEQ multiplex PCR, while TCRdb's copy carries only in-frame clones and drops some. This table has roughly 120,000 clones, 82% appearing once. While unrecorded immune exposures were likely, the donors were nominally healthy when sampled. V shed 4 bases and J 8 bases; nucleotides not matched to a gene: 4. The CDR3 sequence is 13 residues long. Germline CDR1 SGHNT, CDR2 YYREEE (reference sequence). The chain is built from TRBV5-4 and TRBJ2-1, with 9 nucleotides matching TRBD1. The material sequenced was PBMCs. The sequence derives from a young man in good health and CMV-seropositive. The chain's CDR3 is CASSGGQGYEQFF. The DNA of the CDR3 is TGTGCCAGCAGCGGGGGACAGGGCTATGAGCAGTTCTTC.